Following are 32 T cell receptor beta chains from one sample sequenced in a study of identifying expanded T cells in peripheral blood. Method: immunoSEQ multiplex PCR; TCRdb's copy keeps in-frame clones and lacks some. The data contain about 100,000 clones, around nine tenths of them seen just once; the ten biggest clones take up about a sixth. Sequencing used blood. The source of these receptors is a person aged 18 to 75 in good health.

V and J are TRBV5-4 and TRBJ2-7, with D possibly TRBD1 on 5 matching bases. Germline loops: CDR1 SGHNT, CDR2 YYREEE (reference sequence). V was clipped by 0 bases and J by 3 bases, with 10 bases between them. This CDR3 comprises 14 residues. CDR3 nucleotides: TGTGCCAGCAGCTTGGGTACAGGCCACTACGAGCAGTACTTC. It codes for CASSLGTGHYEQYF. The full variable domain, its missing parts supplied by reference TRBV5-4 and TRBJ2-7, is ETGVTQSPTHLIKTRGQQVTLRCSSQSGHNTVSWYQQALGQGPQFIFQYYREEENGRGNFPPRFSGLQFPNYSSELNVNALELDDSALYLCASSLGTGHYEQYFGPGTRLTVT.

The V call is TRBV9, the J call TRBJ2-5; D might be TRBD2 (6 bases). With 0 bases removed from V and 2 bases from J, the gap between germline ends came to 11 bases. This CDR3 is built from 15 residues. The germline CDR1 and CDR2 sequences are SGDLS and YYNGEE. The CDR3 DNA reads as TGTGCCAGCAGCGTAGAGGGCGGGAATCAAGAGACCCAGTACTTC. Translating it yields CASSVEGGNQETQYF.

V is TRBV2 and J is TRBJ2-1; unclear D gene. V lost 6 bases and J lost 8, with 14 bases in between. CDR1 and CDR2 from the germline V gene are SNHLY and FYNNEI. The CDR3 extends over 13 amino acids. The DNA of the CDR3 is TGTGCCAGCAGCCTTAACCCCCGGTATGAGCAGTTCTTC. This encodes CASSLNPRYEQFF.

The chain links TRBV19 to TRBJ1-1; D may be TRBD1 (6 bases). CDR3 length: 13 amino acids. Trimming removed 6 bases from V and 5 bases from J, with 13 bases in between. Germline CDR1 and CDR2: LNHDA and SQIVND (reference sequence). CDR3 nucleotides: TGTGCCAGTAGGTCTGGACAGAGTACTGAAGCTTTCTTT. As protein: CASRSGQSTEAFF.

The chain carries TRBV19 and TRBJ2-7; D is ambiguous. Deletions cut 0 bases from V and 0 bases from J, with 3 bases between. Germline V lookup: CDR1 LNHDA, CDR2 SQIVND (reference sequence). The CDR3 length is 13 residues. In nucleotides, the CDR3 is TGTGCCAGTAGTATAGACAGCTCCTACGAGCAGTACTTC. It specifies CASSIDSSYEQYF.

The V call is TRBV6-5, the J call TRBJ2-3; TRBD2 is a possible D gene (6 bases). This CDR3 comprises 14 residues. V lost 6 bases, J lost 6 bases, and 16 bases lay in between. Per germline, CDR1 MNHEY and CDR2 SVGAGI. The CDR3 coding sequence is TGTGCCAGCAGATCTCCGGGGAGCGGGGATACGCAGTATTTT. As protein: CASRSPGSGDTQYF.

Written as DNA, the CDR3 is TGTGCCAGCCTCTTCTCGGGTGGTGATACGCAGTATTTT. Its protein product is CASLFSGGDTQYF. The chain couples TRBV7-2 to TRBJ2-3; D gene unclear. This CDR3 has 13 amino acids. Per germline, CDR1 SGHTA and CDR2 FQGNSA. Trimming removed 8 bases from V and 6 bases from J, with 15 bases in between.

V is TRBV5-4 and J is TRBJ1-2; D may be TRBD1 (6 bases). Trimming left V 2 bases short and J 6 bases short, with 11 bases between. Germline CDR1 and CDR2: SGHNT and YYREEE (reference sequence). CDR3 size: 13 residues. This chain's CDR3 is CASSFMGADGYTF. DNA of the CDR3: TGTGCCAGCAGCTTCATGGGGGCTGATGGCTACACCTTC.

The chain couples TRBV18 to TRBJ2-3; D is ambiguous. Germline CDR1 and CDR2: KGHSH and LQKENI. This CDR3 comprises 14 residues. V was clipped by 3 bases and J by 1 base, with 8 bases between them. The CDR3 DNA follows: TGTGCCAGCTCACCCCCCGAGGGCACAGATACGCAGTATTTT. It codes for CASSPPEGTDTQYF.

The chain combines TRBV5-6 with TRBJ2-3; D possibly uses TRBD1 or TRBD2 (6 bases each). Deletions cut 5 bases from V and 3 bases from J, with 22 bases between. This CDR3 comprises 17 residues. CDR1 SGHDT and CDR2 YYEEEE come from the germline V gene. CDR3 coding DNA: TGTGCCAGCAGTCCATTACAGGGAGGATTTCCTACAGATACGCAGTATTTT. The encoded protein is CASSPLQGGFPTDTQYF.

The genes are TRBV7-8 and TRBJ2-3; 12 bases are shared with TRBD2. Germline CDR1 SGHVS, CDR2 FQNEAQ. V shed 2 bases and J 1 base; nucleotides not matched to a gene: 1. The CDR3 has 16 residues. The CDR3: CASSLRLAGGTDTQYF. CDR3 nucleotide sequence: TGTGCCAGCAGCTTAAGACTAGCGGGAGGCACAGATACGCAGTATTTT.

This sequence joins TRBV13 and TRBJ2-5; 11 bases align to TRBD2. The CDR3 contains 16 residues. Germline CDR1 is PRHDT and CDR2 is FYEKMQ (reference sequence). The V segment lost 0 bases and the J segment 4 bases; nucleotides outside the gene matches: 4. As DNA, the CDR3 is TGTGCCAGCAGCTTAGGACCTCTAGCGGGGGGAGAGACCCAGTACTTC. This sequence encodes CASSLGPLAGGETQYF.

The chain links TRBV9 to TRBJ2-3; D not resolved. From germline, CDR1 is SGDLS and CDR2 YYNGEE. The CDR3 consists of 14 residues. Deletions cut 0 bases from V and 6 bases from J, with 11 bases between. The CDR3 bases are TGTGCCAGCAGCGTAGGTGGAGTGCTCGATACGCAGTATTTT. Amino acids: CASSVGGVLDTQYF.

This clone was picked up one time. V and J are TRBV6-5 and TRBJ1-5; D gene uncertain. With 5 bases removed from V and 9 bases from J, the gap between germline ends came to 8 bases. The CDR3 sequence is 11 residues long. Germline V CDR1 and CDR2: MNHEY, SVGAGI. The CDR3 spells CASSGPGPQHF. CDR3 coding DNA: TGTGCCAGCAGTGGTCCCGGGCCCCAGCATTTT.

This clone was detected once. The V call is TRBV19, the J call TRBJ1-1; D gene uncertain. CDR3 length: 16 amino acids. The ends were cut back, 1 base at V and 1 base at J, with 13 bases in the middle. The germline V gene encodes CDR1 LNHDA and CDR2 SQIVND (reference sequence). DNA of the CDR3: TGTGCCAGTAGTATAGGCAGGTCGGGTAGGAACACTGAAGCTTTCTTT. Protein product: CASSIGRSGRNTEAFF.

The chain joins TRBV29-1 to TRBJ1-4; D is ambiguous. The CDR3 is 14 amino acids. With 4 bases removed from V and 5 bases from J, the gap between germline ends came to 14 bases. Per the germline V gene, CDR1 is SQVTM and CDR2 is ANQGSEA. The CDR3 protein is CSVVGGPANEKLFF. The DNA of the CDR3 is TGCAGCGTTGTAGGAGGGCCCGCAAATGAAAAACTGTTTTTT.

The chain couples TRBV5-1 to TRBJ2-3; TRBD1 matches 12 bases. Looked up from germline, CDR1 is SGHRS and CDR2 is YFSETQ. The CDR3 consists of 15 residues. The trim removed 6 bases at V and 5 bases at J, leaving 7 bases unmatched. For the CDR3, the DNA is TGCGCCAGCACCCCCGGGACAGGGGGCAAAGATACGCAGTATTTT. This encodes CASTPGTGGKDTQYF.

The chain joins TRBV7-6 to TRBJ2-1, with 12 bases fitting TRBD2. Losses at the gene ends were 5 bases for V and 10 bases for J; bases not matched to a gene: 15. Germline CDR1 reads SGHVS; CDR2 reads FNYEAQ. This CDR3 contains 17 residues. The CDR3 sequence is CASSPRSRLAGVEEQFF. As DNA, the CDR3 is TGTGCCAGCAGCCCCCGATCCAGACTAGCGGGGGTGGAGGAGCAGTTCTTC. The complete variable domain, with remaining parts taken from reference TRBV7-6 and TRBJ2-1, reads GAGVSQSPRYKVTKRGQDVALRCDPISGHVSLYWYRQALGQGPEFLTYFNYEAQQDKSGLPNDRFSAERPEGSISTLTIQRTEQRDSAMYRCASSPRSRLAGVEEQFFGPGTRLTVL.

The chain combines TRBV7-9 with TRBJ1-1, with TRBD1 matching 8 bases. The CDR3 consists of 14 residues. With 6 bases clipped from V and 1 base from J, the junction kept 4 bases outside the gene matches. Germline V lookup: CDR1 SEHNR, CDR2 FQNEAQ (reference sequence). The CDR3 coding sequence is TGTGCCAGCAGGGACGGGACAGGGAACACTGAAGCTTTCTTT. It encodes CASRDGTGNTEAFF.

This clone appeared a single time. At the DNA level, this CDR3 is encoded by other sequences in the same sample as well. The V call is TRBV5-1, the J call TRBJ2-3; D gene unclear. CDR1 SGHRS and CDR2 YFSETQ come from the germline V gene. V lost 2 bases to trimming and J lost 3 bases, with 4 bases between them. The CDR3 has 12 amino acids. In DNA form, the CDR3 reads TGCGCCAGCAGCTTTTCTACAGATACGCAGTATTTT. This codes for CASSFSTDTQYF.

The rearrangement uses TRBV14 and TRBJ2-1; a weak D match, TRBD1 (6 bases). Per germline, CDR1 SGHDN and CDR2 FVKESK. V dropped 4 bases and J dropped 3 bases, with 7 bases sitting between them. The CDR3 is made up of 13 amino acids. CDR3 sequence reads: CASSPRGYNEQFF. CDR3 nucleotide sequence: TGTGCCAGCAGCCCCAGGGGCTACAATGAGCAGTTCTTC. Full variable domain (remainder filled in from reference TRBV14 and TRBJ2-1): EAGVTQFPSHSVIEKGQTVTLRCDPISGHDNLYWYRRVMGKEIKFLLHFVKESKQDESGMPNNRFLAERTGGTYSTLKVQPAELEDSGVYFCASSPRGYNEQFFGPGTRLTVL.

This chain links TRBV7-8 with TRBJ1-1; D uncertain. V lost 1 base to trimming and J lost 5 bases, with 11 bases between them. The CDR3 contains 14 residues. The germline V gene encodes CDR1 SGHVS and CDR2 FQNEAQ. The DNA of the CDR3 is TGTGCCAGCAGCTTAGTGGGAGGCTCAACTGAAGCTTTCTTT. This codes for CASSLVGGSTEAFF. Variable domain in full (rest from reference TRBV7-8 and TRBJ1-1): GAGVSQSPRYKVAKRGQDVALRCDPISGHVSLFWYQQALGQGPEFLTYFQNEAQLDKSGLPSDRFFAERPEGSVSTLKIQRTQQEDSAVYLCASSLVGGSTEAFFGQGTRLTVV.

The V and J genes are TRBV9 and TRBJ2-5; D tentatively fits TRBD1 or TRBD2 (5 bases each). CDR1 is SGDLS and CDR2 is YYNGEE in the germline V gene. With 0 bases removed from V and 4 bases from J, the gap between germline ends came to 19 bases. This CDR3 is built from 17 residues. The CDR3 DNA sequence: TGTGCCAGCAGCGTAGCTACTGTGTGGGGTGGGGGAGAGACCCAGTACTTC. Translating gives CASSVATVWGGGETQYF.

The chain links TRBV7-2 to TRBJ1-2, with D possibly being TRBD1 (5 bases). The CDR3 runs 13 residues. Trimming pared 2 bases from V and 3 bases from J, leaving 7 bases between. Germline values: CDR1 SGHTA, CDR2 FQGNSA. The CDR3: CASSLWGDYGYTF. In DNA, the CDR3 is TGTGCCAGCAGCTTATGGGGCGACTATGGCTACACCTTC.

V gene TRBV4-1 combines with J gene TRBJ1-5; no clear D gene. Germline V gives CDR1 MGHRA, CDR2 YSYEKL. V lost 4 bases and J lost 6, with 22 bases in between. The CDR3 contains 17 residues. The CDR3 protein is CASSPRPQTRVSQPQHF. CDR3 nucleotides: TGCGCCAGCAGCCCTCGGCCCCAGACAAGAGTCAGTCAGCCCCAGCATTTT.

The chain carries TRBV29-1 and TRBJ1-3, with 8 bases matching TRBD1. This CDR3 comprises 14 residues. CDR1 and CDR2 (germline): SQVTM, ANQGSEA. With 6 bases clipped from V and 3 bases from J, the junction kept 7 bases outside the gene matches. CDR3 amino acids: CSVWTGTGGNTIYF. For the CDR3, the DNA is TGCAGCGTGTGGACCGGGACAGGTGGAAACACCATATATTTT.

The chain recombines TRBV5-6 with TRBJ2-1, with 8 bases fitting TRBD2. The V gene end was trimmed by 4 bases and the J gene end by 4 bases; junction bases not matched to a gene: 16. The CDR3 is 18 amino acids. Germline V lookup: CDR1 SGHDT, CDR2 YYEEEE. The CDR3 DNA follows: TGTGCCAGCAGCCCTTTCCTTAGCGGGGACCTACTATACAATGAGCAGTTCTTC. This sequence encodes CASSPFLSGDLLYNEQFF.

The V and J genes are TRBV5-1 and TRBJ2-2; no firm D call. V lost 1 base and J lost 6, with 16 bases in between. The germline V gene has CDR1 SGHRS and CDR2 YFSETQ. This CDR3 contains 16 residues. The DNA for the CDR3 is TGCGCCAGCAGCTTGTATAAACTCCCCCGCGCCGGGGAGCTGTTTTTT. Translated: CASSLYKLPRAGELFF. The variable domain in full, completed from reference TRBV5-1 and TRBJ2-2, reads KAGVTQTPRYLIKTRGQQVTLSCSPISGHRSVSWYQQTPGQGLQFLFEYFSETQRNKGNFPGRFSGRQFSNSRSEMNVSTLELGDSALYLCASSLYKLPRAGELFFGEGSRLTVL.

To note about this clone: Other DNA sequences in this sample translate to the same CDR3. The chain carries TRBV28 and TRBJ1-1; D might be TRBD1 (5 bases). This CDR3 is built from 12 residues. The V gene's germline CDR1 is MDHEN and CDR2 SYDVKM. Trimming took off 8 bases at V and 4 bases at J, with 11 bases between the two ends. As DNA, the CDR3 is TGTGCCAGCTCCTCAGGGAGCACTGAAGCTTTCTTT. Its protein is CASSSGSTEAFF.

The chain employs TRBV5-1 and TRBJ2-3; TRBD1 aligns across 7 bases. The CDR3 covers 15 residues. The germline gives CDR1 SGHRS, CDR2 YFSETQ. Unmatched junction bases numbered 3, after V lost 0 bases and J lost 2 bases. The CDR3 sequence is CASSLAGQYTDTQYF. DNA of the CDR3: TGCGCCAGCAGCTTGGCGGGACAGTACACAGATACGCAGTATTTT.

The chain couples TRBV5-4 to TRBJ1-1, with TRBD1 matching over 9 bases. The V segment lost 5 bases and the J segment 7 bases; nucleotides outside the gene matches: 6. CDR1 and CDR2 (germline): SGHNT, YYREEE (reference sequence). The CDR3 extends over 13 amino acids. The CDR3 loop reads CASRRDRGSEAFF. Here the CDR3 DNA reads TGTGCCAGCAGACGTGACAGGGGGAGTGAAGCTTTCTTT.

The chain is built from TRBV11-2 and TRBJ1-4, with a weak D call TRBD1 (6 bases). Germline CDR1 reads SGHAT; CDR2 reads FQNNGV. V was trimmed by 5 bases and J by 0 bases, leaving 16 bases between them. CDR3 size: 17 residues. The CDR3 bases are TGTGCCAGCAGCCCCCTGGGGGCGAGGGCAACTAATGAAAAACTGTTTTTT. Its translation is CASSPLGARATNEKLFF.